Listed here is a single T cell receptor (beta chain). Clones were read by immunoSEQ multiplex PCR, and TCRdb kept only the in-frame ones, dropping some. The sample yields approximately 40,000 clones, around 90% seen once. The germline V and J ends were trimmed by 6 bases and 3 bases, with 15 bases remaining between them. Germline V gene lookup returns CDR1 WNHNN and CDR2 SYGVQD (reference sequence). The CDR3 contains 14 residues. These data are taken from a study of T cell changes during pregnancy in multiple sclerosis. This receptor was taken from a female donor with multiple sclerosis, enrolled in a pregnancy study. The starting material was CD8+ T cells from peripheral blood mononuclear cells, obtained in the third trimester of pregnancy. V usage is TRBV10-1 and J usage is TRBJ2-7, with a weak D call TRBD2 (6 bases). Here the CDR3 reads CASRIWDCNYEQYF. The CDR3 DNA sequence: TGCGCCAGCAGGATCTGGGACTGTAACTACGAGCAGTACTTC.